This T cell receptor beta chain was recorded in a study of cytomegalovirus exposure and HLA in healthy donors. Study background: T cells numbering around 170 million yielded more than 95 million unique TCR beta sequences in an earlier analysis.

As regards this clone: As yet, its antigen is unknown.

Study results and caveats: Rates of TCR association differed by HLA locus in a later analysis, with DRB1 highest and HLA-C lowest. Fewer N-insertions (relative to the roughly 700-donor mean) were reportedly seen in an Asian-associated ancestry cluster in a later analysis.

The germline V gene has CDR1 MNHEY and CDR2 SMNVEV (reference sequence). Trimming shortened V by 7 bases and J by 5 bases, and 30 bases separated the two germline ends. The CDR3 covers 19 residues. PCR involved 60 Vbeta and 13 Jbeta primers. Generated by immunoSEQ multiplex PCR, the TCRdb table keeps only in-frame clones and is missing some. The sample has about 110,000 clones; about 13% are singletons. The sample consisted of PBMCs. The chain couples TRBV27 to TRBJ2-1; possibly TRBD1 for D (6 bases). The sequence derives from a man aged 35 to 55 in good health and CMV-seropositive. The CDR3 loop reads CASMTRRTALEPRNNEQFF. CDR3 DNA: TGTGCCAGCATGACGAGGAGGACAGCTCTCGAGCCGCGGAACAATGAGCAGTTCTTC.